This T cell receptor beta chain was sequenced for a study of T cells in Graves' hyperthyroidism and ophthalmopathy. Study summary: Upon initial diagnosis and before any treatment, peripheral blood was collected.

This clonotype was seen at least ten times. It was considered stable Graves' hyperthyroidism when ophthalmopathy did not progress within 18 months. Newly diagnosed hyperthyroidism, duration under 2 months, in patients aged 18 to 65. The study excluded patients with uncontrolled infection, other autoimmune disease, pregnancy or lactation. Template material for amplifying TCR beta CDR3 regions consisted of RNA transcripts. During a first-round RT-PCR of the TCR CDR3, the HTBI primer set was used. TCRdb re-called the multiplex PCR reads with MiXCR, one entry per CDR3 protein. The repertoire holds about 290,000 distinct CDR3 sequences, with approximately 13% as singletons. V lost 6 bases, J lost 3 bases, and 11 bases stayed unmatched. The CDR3 totals 15 residues. In germline, CDR1 is MNHNS, CDR2 SASEGT.

This chain joins TRBV6-1 and TRBJ2-7, with 7 bases fitting TRBD1. Material: blood. The origin of this receptor is a woman aged 40 to 49 with Graves' hyperthyroidism. The CDR3 region is CASSRGQDSGYEQYF. As DNA, the CDR3 is TGTGCCAGCAGCCGAGGACAGGACTCGGGCTACGAGCAGTACTTC.